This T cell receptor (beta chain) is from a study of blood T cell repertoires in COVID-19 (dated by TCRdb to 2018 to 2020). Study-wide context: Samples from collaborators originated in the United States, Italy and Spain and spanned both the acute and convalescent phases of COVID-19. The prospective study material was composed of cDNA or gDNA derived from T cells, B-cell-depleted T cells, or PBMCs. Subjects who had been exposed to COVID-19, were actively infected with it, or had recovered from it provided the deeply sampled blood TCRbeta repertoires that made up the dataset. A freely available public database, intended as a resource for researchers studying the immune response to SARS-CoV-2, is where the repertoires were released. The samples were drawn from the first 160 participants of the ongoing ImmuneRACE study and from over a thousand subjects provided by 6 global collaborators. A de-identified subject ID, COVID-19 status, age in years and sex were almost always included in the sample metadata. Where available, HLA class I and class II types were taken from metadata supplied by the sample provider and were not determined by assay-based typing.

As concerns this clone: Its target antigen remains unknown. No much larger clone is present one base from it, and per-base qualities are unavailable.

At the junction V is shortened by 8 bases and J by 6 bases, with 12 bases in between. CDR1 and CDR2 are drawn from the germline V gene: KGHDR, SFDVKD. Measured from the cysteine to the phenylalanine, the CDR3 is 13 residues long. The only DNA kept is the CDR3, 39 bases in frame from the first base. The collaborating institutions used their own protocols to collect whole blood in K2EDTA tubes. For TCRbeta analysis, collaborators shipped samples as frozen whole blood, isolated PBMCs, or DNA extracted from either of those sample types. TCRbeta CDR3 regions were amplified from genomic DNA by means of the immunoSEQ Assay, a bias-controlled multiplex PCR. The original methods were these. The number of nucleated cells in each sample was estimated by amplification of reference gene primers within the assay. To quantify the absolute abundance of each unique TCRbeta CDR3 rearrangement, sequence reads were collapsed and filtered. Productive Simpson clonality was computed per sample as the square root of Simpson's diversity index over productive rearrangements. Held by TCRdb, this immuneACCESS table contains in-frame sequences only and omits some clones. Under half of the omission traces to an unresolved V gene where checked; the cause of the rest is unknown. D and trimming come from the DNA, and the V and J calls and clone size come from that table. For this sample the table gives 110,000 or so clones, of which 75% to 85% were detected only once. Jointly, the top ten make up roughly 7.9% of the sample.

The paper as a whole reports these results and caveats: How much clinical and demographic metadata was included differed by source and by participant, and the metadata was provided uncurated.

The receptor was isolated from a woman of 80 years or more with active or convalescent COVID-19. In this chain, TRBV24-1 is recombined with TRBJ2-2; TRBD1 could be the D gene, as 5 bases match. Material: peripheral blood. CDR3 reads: CATNEPGSGELFF. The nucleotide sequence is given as TGTGCCACCAACGAACCAGGGTCCGGGGAGCTGTTTTTT.